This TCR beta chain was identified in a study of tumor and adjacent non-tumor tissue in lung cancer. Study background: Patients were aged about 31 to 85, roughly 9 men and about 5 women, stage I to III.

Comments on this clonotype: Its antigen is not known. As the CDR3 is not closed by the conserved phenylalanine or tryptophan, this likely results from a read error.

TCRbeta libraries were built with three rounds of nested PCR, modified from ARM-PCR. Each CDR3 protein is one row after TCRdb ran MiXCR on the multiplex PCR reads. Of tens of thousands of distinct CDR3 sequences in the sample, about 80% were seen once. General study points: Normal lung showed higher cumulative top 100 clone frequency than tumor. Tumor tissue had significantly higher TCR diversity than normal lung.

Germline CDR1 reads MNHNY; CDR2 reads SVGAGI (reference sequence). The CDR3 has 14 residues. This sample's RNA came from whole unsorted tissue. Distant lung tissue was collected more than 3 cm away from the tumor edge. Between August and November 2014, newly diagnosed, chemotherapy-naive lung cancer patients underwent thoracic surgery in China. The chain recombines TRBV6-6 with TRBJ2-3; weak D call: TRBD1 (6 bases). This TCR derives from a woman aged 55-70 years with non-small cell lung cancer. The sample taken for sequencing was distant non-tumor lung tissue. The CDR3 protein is CASSYGSQGNTQYL. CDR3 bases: TGTGCCAGCAGTTACGGGTCGCAGGGGAATACCCAGTATTTG.